The 24 T cell receptor beta chains listed next were all sequenced from one sample in a study of metastatic and nonmetastatic thyroid tumors. Thyroid surgery was performed in patients who had received no treatment beforehand. TCRdb re-analyzed the PCR reads using MiXCR. The sample lists about 16,000 clones; 27% were seen once. The specimen was adjacent normal tissue. The receptors come from a female donor with papillary thyroid cancer or a benign thyroid nodule (not recorded which). Some clones in this sample may be carry-over from other donors' samples.

The gene calls are TRBV5-5 and TRBJ1-2; D gene unclear. From germline, CDR1 is SGHKS and CDR2 YYEKEE (reference sequence). The CDR3 is 15 amino acids. Trimming shortened V by 0 bases and J by 0 bases, and 9 bases separated the two germline ends. The CDR3 loop is CASSLEAEANYGYTF. In nucleotides, the CDR3 is TGTGCCAGCAGCTTGGAGGCGGAAGCTAACTATGGCTACACCTTC.

The rearrangement uses TRBV11-2 and TRBJ2-1, with 13 bases that match TRBD2. Per the germline V gene, CDR1 is SGHAT and CDR2 is FQNNGV. The V gene end was trimmed by 5 bases and the J gene end by 5 bases; junction bases not matched to a gene: 3. CDR3 length equals 15 residues. The CDR3 nucleotides are TGTGCCAGCAGCCCAGGACTAGCGGGAGACAATGAGCAGTTCTTC. Amino acids: CASSPGLAGDNEQFF.

V is TRBV20-1 and J is TRBJ2-7; TRBD1 or TRBD2 may be the D gene (7 bases each). The CDR3 is made up of 10 amino acids. Germline CDR1 DFQATT, CDR2 SNEGSKA (reference sequence). The chain's CDR3 is CSPQGGEQYF. In nucleotides, the CDR3 is TGCAGCCCCCAGGGGGGGGAGCAGTACTTC.

This clone was seen a handful of times. The chain recombines TRBV19 with TRBJ2-3, with D possibly TRBD2 on 5 matching bases. The CDR3 contains 15 residues. V was cut by 4 bases and J by 3 bases, with 14 bases left in between. Per germline, CDR1 LNHDA and CDR2 SQIVND (reference sequence). In nucleotides, the CDR3 is TGTGCCAGTAGTAGAACTAGTTCCGAAACAGATACGCAGTATTTT. Amino acid sequence: CASSRTSSETDTQYF.

This clone was seen a handful of times. V gene TRBV20-1 combines with J gene TRBJ1-5; 9 bases are shared with TRBD1. The V gene's germline CDR1 is DFQATT and CDR2 SNEGSKA (reference sequence). There are 15 residues in the CDR3. V was clipped by 5 bases and J by 7 bases; unmatched bases: 12. Written as DNA, the CDR3 is TGCAGTGCTCTGAACGGACAGGGGCTGGGGCAGCCCCAGCATTTT. It encodes CSALNGQGLGQPQHF.

The gene calls are TRBV27 and TRBJ1-1; D not certain. CDR1 MNHEY and CDR2 SMNVEV come from the germline V gene (reference sequence). The germline V and J ends were trimmed by 2 bases and 0 bases, with 10 bases remaining between them. This CDR3 is built from 15 residues. CDR3 DNA sequence: TGTGCCAGCAGTTTAAGTGCGGGCCTGAACACTGAAGCTTTCTTT. Residues: CASSLSAGLNTEAFF.

This chain joins TRBV9 and TRBJ1-2; possible D gene TRBD1, 6 bases. The V end was cut by 3 bases, the J end by 4 bases, with 19 bases between. Looked up from germline, CDR1 is SGDLS and CDR2 is YYNGEE. This CDR3 contains 16 residues. The CDR3 region is CASSAWGLPGAYGYTF. The DNA for the CDR3 is TGTGCCAGCAGCGCATGGGGTCTTCCAGGGGCCTATGGCTACACCTTC. The complete variable domain, with remaining parts taken from reference TRBV9 and TRBJ1-2, reads DSGVTQTPKHLITATGQRVTLRCSPRSGDLSVYWYQQSLDQGLQFLIQYYNGEERAKGNILERFSAQQFPDLHSELNLSSLELGDSALYFCASSAWGLPGAYGYTFGSGTRLTVV.

V usage is TRBV20-1 and J usage is TRBJ1-1; D is possibly TRBD1 (5 bases). Per germline, CDR1 DFQATT and CDR2 SNEGSKA (reference sequence). The V and J ends lost 3 bases and 1 base respectively, with 21 bases between them. The CDR3 loop spans 17 amino acids. CDR3 in DNA: TGCAGTGCTAGTCACGCGGGGGACCTATCATCGAACACTGAAGCTTTCTTT. It specifies CSASHAGDLSSNTEAFF.

V gene TRBV19 combines with J gene TRBJ1-6, with D possibly being TRBD1 (5 bases). The germline V and J ends were trimmed by 4 bases and 5 bases, with 9 bases remaining between them. Germline V gene data show CDR1 as LNHDA and CDR2 as SQIVND (reference sequence). CDR3 length equals 14 residues. CDR3 nucleotides: TGTGCCAGTAGTACGACAGCTAATAATTCACCCCTCCACTTT. Its protein is CASSTTANNSPLHF.

The chain employs TRBV29-1 and TRBJ1-3; 8 bases are a match to TRBD1. V dropped 4 bases and J dropped 2; count of bases not matched to a gene: 4. This CDR3 region has 14 residues. The germline gives CDR1 SQVTM, CDR2 ANQGSEA. The CDR3 nucleotides are TGCAGCGTTGGGTTGGGACAGGCTGGAAACACCATATATTTT. This gives the protein CSVGLGQAGNTIYF.

This clone has ten or more counts. The CDR3 DNA reads as TGTGCCAGCAGTGACGGAAGGGTCCTCCCGGGCGAGCAGTACTTC. Its protein is CASSDGRVLPGEQYF. This chain joins TRBV2 and TRBJ2-7; D is unclear. Between the trimmed V and J ends, which lost 3 bases and 6 bases, there was a span of 18 bases. The CDR3 loop spans 15 amino acids. Per germline, CDR1 SNHLY and CDR2 FYNNEI.

V usage is TRBV12-3 or TRBV12-4 and J usage is TRBJ1-1; possibly TRBD1 for D (6 bases). CDR3 length: 14 amino acids. Trimming removed 3 bases from V and 0 bases from J, with 8 bases in between. In DNA, the CDR3 is TGTGCCAGCAGTTTGGGGGCTTTGAACACTGAAGCTTTCTTT. Translation: CASSLGALNTEAFF.

This clone has only a few counts. This sequence joins TRBV6-1 and TRBJ2-7; 7 bases align to TRBD1. V shed 4 bases and J 7 bases; nucleotides not matched to a gene: 10. Germline-derived CDR1 and CDR2 are MNHNS and SASEGT. This CDR3 is 14 amino acids long. As DNA, the CDR3 is TGTGCCAGCAGTGTTCCCGGGACAGCGAAAGAGCAGTACGTC. Encoded protein: CASSVPGTAKEQYV.

The table lists this clone with a few counts. The gene calls are TRBV28 and TRBJ2-5; no firm D call. Germline CDR1 and CDR2: MDHEN and SYDVKM. The CDR3 loop spans 15 amino acids. The V gene lost 6 bases and the J gene lost 7 bases, with 21 bases spanning the gap. DNA of the CDR3: TGTGCCAGCAGCCCTGCTTTGCAGCGCCATGGGACCCAGTACTTC. It specifies CASSPALQRHGTQYF.

This clone was seen a few times. V usage is TRBV11-2 and J usage is TRBJ2-3; 7 bases map to TRBD2. The ends lost 5 bases at V and 1 base at J; junction bases unmatched: 6. This CDR3 is 15 amino acids long. Germline lookup yields CDR1 SGHAT and CDR2 FQNNGV. In DNA, the CDR3 is TGTGCCAGCAGCCCCCAAGCGGGACGCACAGATACGCAGTATTTT. Translation gives CASSPQAGRTDTQYF.

By share, this clone ranks as large (0.1 to 1%). The chain joins TRBV5-5 to TRBJ2-3; 7 nucleotides agree with TRBD1. The CDR3 extends over 16 amino acids. Germline trimming cut 4 bases from V and 2 bases from J; bases unmatched to any gene: 10. Germline CDR1 reads SGHKS; CDR2 reads YYEKEE (reference sequence). The CDR3 protein is CASSTRQGTHTDTQYF. The CDR3 DNA reads TGTGCCAGCAGCACACGACAGGGAACACACACAGATACGCAGTATTTT. The entire variable domain, with the rest obtained from reference TRBV5-5 and TRBJ2-3, is as follows: DAGVTQSPTHLIKTRGQQVTLRCSPISGHKSVSWYQQVLGQGPQFIFQYYEKEERGRGNFPDRFSARQFPNYSSELNVNALLLGDSALYLCASSTRQGTHTDTQYFGPGTRLTVL.

The chain joins TRBV29-1 to TRBJ2-1; tentatively, D is TRBD1 or TRBD2 (5 bases each). Germline lookup yields CDR1 SQVTM and CDR2 ANQGSEA. The CDR3 is 18 residues long. The V and J ends lost 3 bases and 0 bases respectively, with 21 bases between them. Here the CDR3 reads CSVEGDARSTSSYNEQFF. For the CDR3, the DNA is TGCAGCGTTGAGGGGGACGCAAGAAGTACGAGCTCCTACAATGAGCAGTTCTTC.

The chain employs TRBV7-6 and TRBJ2-5, with no clear D. The CDR3 spans 14 residues. V gave up 1 base and J gave up 2 bases, with 8 bases separating them. The germline V gene encodes CDR1 SGHVS and CDR2 FNYEAQ. This CDR3 is CASSLEYSQETQYF. The CDR3 DNA is TGTGCCAGCAGCTTAGAGTACAGTCAAGAGACCCAGTACTTC.

Details on this clone: This may be a read error, as it is one base from a much larger clone. As the CDR3 is not closed by the conserved phenylalanine or tryptophan, this likely results from a read error. The J gene is TRBJ2-2, the V gene TRBV19, with TRBD2 as a possible D gene (5 bases). With 5 bases removed from V and 7 bases from J, the gap between germline ends came to 14 bases. This CDR3 is built from 14 residues. Germline CDR1 reads LNHDA; CDR2 reads SQIVND (reference sequence). CDR3 sequence (DNA): TGTGCCAGTAGTCCCGGCGGAGGTCACGGGGAGCTGTTTTCT. Amino acids: CASSPGGGHGELFS.

The V and J genes are TRBV27 and TRBJ2-1, with D unclear. Germline V gene lookup returns CDR1 MNHEY and CDR2 SMNVEV (reference sequence). This CDR3 is built from 15 residues. V was shortened by 4 bases and J by 6 bases, with 16 bases between the two germline ends. This CDR3 is CASSWGKSPSNEQFF. CDR3 bases: TGTGCCAGCAGTTGGGGAAAGAGTCCCTCCAATGAGCAGTTCTTC.

J is TRBJ1-2 and V is TRBV4-3; D perhaps matches TRBD1 (5 bases). This CDR3 comprises 14 residues. Germline values: CDR1 LGHNA, CDR2 YSLEER. V was pared by 4 bases and J by 8 bases, with 17 bases between. CDR3 protein: CASSPAGGVLGYTF. The CDR3 DNA reads as TGCGCCAGCAGCCCCGCGGGGGGGGTGTTGGGCTACACCTTC.

The rearrangement uses TRBV18 and TRBJ1-5, with D tentatively TRBD1 (5 bases). Germline-derived CDR1 and CDR2 are KGHSH and LQKENI. The length of the CDR3 is 14 residues. V was shortened by 3 bases and J by 6 bases, with 12 bases between the two germline ends. CDR3 sequence (DNA): TGTGCCAGCTCACCGGGGGGGGAGTCTCAGCCCCAGCATTTT. This translates into CASSPGGESQPQHF.

This clone has a handful of counts. One end of the junction fails to match germline, which may point to a read error. The chain uses TRBV12-3 or TRBV12-4 and TRBJ1-2; tentative D call: TRBD1 (5 bases). This CDR3 has 14 amino acids. The CDR3 DNA reads as TGTGCCAGCAGTTTTGGTTCAGGGATGGGTGGCTACATCTTC. As protein: CASSFGSGMGGYIF.

In this sample, this clone turned up a few times. The gene calls are TRBV6-1 and TRBJ2-1; 10 bases fit TRBD2. The CDR3 has 15 amino acids. In germline, CDR1 is MNHNS, CDR2 SASEGT. V shed 4 bases, J shed 2 bases, and the junction held 2 bases outside the gene matches. CDR3 sequence: CASSVLAGTYNEQFF. CDR3 DNA sequence: TGTGCCAGCAGTGTACTAGCGGGAACCTACAATGAGCAGTTCTTC.